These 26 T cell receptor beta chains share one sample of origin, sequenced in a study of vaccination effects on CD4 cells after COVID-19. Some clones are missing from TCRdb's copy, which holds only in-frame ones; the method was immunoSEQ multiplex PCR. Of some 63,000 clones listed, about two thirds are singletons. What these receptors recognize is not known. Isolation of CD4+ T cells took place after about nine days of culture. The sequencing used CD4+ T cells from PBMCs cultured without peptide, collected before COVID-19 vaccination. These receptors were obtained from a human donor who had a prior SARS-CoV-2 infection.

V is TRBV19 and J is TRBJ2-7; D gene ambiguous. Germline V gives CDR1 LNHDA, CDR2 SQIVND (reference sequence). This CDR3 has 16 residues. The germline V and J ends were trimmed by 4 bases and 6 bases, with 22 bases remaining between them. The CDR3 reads CASSTPGSRVIGEQYF. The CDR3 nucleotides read TGTGCCAGTAGTACTCCAGGTTCACGGGTTATCGGCGAGCAGTACTTC.

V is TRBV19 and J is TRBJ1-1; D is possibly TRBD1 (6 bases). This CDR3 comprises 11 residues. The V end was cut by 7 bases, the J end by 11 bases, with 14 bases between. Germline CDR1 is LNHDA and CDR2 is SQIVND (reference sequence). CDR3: CASTQGRGAFF. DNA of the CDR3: TGTGCCAGTACTCAGGGGCGAGGGGCTTTCTTT.

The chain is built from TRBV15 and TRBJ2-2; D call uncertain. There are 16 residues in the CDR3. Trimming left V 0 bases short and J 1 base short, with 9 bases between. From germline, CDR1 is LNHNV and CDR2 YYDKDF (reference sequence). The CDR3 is CATSRDPPGNTGELFF. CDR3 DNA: TGTGCCACCAGCAGAGACCCCCCCGGGAACACCGGGGAGCTGTTTTTT.

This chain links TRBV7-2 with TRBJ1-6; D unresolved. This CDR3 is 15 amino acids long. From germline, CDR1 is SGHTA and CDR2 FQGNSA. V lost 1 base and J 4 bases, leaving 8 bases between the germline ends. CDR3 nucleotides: TGTGCCAGCAGCTTAGGTGGCGGTTATAATTCACCCCTCCACTTT. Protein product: CASSLGGGYNSPLHF.

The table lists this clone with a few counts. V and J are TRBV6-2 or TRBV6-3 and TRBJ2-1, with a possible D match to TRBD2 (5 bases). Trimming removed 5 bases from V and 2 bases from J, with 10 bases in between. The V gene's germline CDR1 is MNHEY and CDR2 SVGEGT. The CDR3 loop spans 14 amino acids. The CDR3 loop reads CASSLQEAYNEQFF. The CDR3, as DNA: TGTGCCAGCAGTCTGCAGGAGGCCTACAATGAGCAGTTCTTC.

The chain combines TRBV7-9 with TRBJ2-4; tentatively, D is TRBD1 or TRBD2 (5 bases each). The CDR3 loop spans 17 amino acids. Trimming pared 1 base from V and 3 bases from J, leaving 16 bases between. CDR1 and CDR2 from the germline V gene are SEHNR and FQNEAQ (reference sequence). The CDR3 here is CASSLGHSLGDKNIQYF. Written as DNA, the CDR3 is TGTGCCAGCAGCTTAGGTCATTCGTTGGGGGACAAAAACATTCAGTACTTC.

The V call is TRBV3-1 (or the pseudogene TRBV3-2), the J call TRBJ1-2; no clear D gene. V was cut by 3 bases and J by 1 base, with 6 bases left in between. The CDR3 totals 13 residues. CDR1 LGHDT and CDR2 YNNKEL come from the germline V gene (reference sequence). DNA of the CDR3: TGTGCCAGCAGCCATATAGTTAACTATGGCTACACCTTC. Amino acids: CASSHIVNYGYTF.

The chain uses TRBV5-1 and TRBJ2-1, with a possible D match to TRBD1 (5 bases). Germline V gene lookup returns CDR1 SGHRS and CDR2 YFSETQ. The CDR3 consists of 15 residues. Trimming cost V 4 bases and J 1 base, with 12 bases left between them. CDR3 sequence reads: CASSVTQGSYNEQFF. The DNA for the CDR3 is TGCGCCAGCAGCGTGACCCAGGGTTCCTACAATGAGCAGTTCTTC.

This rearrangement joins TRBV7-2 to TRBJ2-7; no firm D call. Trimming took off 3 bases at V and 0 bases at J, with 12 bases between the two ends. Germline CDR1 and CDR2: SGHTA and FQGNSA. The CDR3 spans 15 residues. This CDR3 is CASSFVGWNSYEQYF. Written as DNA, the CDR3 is TGTGCCAGCAGCTTTGTGGGCTGGAACTCCTACGAGCAGTACTTC. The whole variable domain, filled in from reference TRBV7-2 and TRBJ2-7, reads GAGVSQSPSNKVTEKGKDVELRCDPISGHTALYWYRQSLGQGLEFLIYFQGNSAPDKSGLPSDRFSAERTGGSVSTLTIQRTQQEDSAVYLCASSFVGWNSYEQYFGPGTRLTVT.

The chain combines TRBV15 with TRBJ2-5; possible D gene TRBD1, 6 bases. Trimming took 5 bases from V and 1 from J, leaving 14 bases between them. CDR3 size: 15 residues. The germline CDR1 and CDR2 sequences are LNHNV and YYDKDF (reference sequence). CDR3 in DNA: TGTGCCACCAGCGTCCAACAGGGTAGCCAAGAGACCCAGTACTTC. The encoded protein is CATSVQQGSQETQYF.

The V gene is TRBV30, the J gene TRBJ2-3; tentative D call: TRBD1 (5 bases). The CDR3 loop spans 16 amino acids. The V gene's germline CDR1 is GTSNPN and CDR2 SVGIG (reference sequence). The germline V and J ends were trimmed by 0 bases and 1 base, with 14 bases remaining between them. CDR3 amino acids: CAWSVGVGEGTDTQYF. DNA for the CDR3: TGTGCCTGGAGTGTAGGGGTAGGGGAAGGCACAGATACGCAGTATTTT.

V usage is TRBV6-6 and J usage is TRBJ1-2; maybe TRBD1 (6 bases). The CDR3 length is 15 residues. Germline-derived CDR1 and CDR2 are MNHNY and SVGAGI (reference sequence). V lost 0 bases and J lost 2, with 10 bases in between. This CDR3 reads CASSYSKGGNYGYTF. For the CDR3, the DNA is TGTGCCAGCAGTTACTCAAAGGGGGGGAACTATGGCTACACCTTC.

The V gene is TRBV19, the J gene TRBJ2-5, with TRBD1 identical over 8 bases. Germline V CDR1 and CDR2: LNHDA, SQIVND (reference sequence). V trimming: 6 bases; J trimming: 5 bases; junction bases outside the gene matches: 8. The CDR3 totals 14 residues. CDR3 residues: CASSRTGNKETQYF. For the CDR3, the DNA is TGTGCCAGTAGCCGGACAGGGAACAAGGAGACCCAGTACTTC. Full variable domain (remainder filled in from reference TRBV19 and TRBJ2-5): DGGITQSPKYLFRKEGQNVTLSCEQNLNHDAMYWYRQDPGQGLRLIYYSQIVNDFQKGDIAEGYSVSREKKESFPLTVTSAQKNPTAFYLCASSRTGNKETQYFGPGTRLLVL.

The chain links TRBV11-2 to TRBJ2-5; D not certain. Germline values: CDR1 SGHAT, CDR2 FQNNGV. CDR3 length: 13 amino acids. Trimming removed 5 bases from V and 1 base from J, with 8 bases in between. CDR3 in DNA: TGTGCCAGCAGCGTGACCGCCCAAGAGACCCAGTACTTC. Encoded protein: CASSVTAQETQYF.

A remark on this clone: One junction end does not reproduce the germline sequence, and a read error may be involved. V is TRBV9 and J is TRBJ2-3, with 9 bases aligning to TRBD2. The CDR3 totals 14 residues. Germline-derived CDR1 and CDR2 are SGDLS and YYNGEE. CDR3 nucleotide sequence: TGTGCCAGCACCGTAGTATCAGCGGGGGGTACGCAGTATTTT. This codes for CASTVVSAGGTQYF.

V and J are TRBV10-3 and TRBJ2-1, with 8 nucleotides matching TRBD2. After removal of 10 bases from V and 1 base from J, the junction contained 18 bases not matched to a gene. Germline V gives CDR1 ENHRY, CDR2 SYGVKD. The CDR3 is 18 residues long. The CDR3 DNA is TGTGCCAAACCCCCCCGCCCAGCGGGAGCGTTATCCTACAATGAGCAGTTCTTC. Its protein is CAKPPRPAGALSYNEQFF.

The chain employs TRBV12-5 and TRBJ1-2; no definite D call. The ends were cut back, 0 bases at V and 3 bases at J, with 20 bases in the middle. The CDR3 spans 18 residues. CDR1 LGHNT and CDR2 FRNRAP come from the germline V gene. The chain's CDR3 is CASGLVIGVRIGHYGYTF. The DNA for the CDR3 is TGTGCTAGTGGTTTGGTAATCGGTGTGAGGATAGGGCACTATGGCTACACCTTC.

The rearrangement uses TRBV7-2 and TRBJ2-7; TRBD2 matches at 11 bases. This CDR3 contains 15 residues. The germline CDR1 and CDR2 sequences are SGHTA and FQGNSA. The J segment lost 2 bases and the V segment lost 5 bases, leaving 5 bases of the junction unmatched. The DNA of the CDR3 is TGTGCCAGCAGCCTAAATAGCGGGGGGGCCTACGAGCAGTACTTC. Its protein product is CASSLNSGGAYEQYF. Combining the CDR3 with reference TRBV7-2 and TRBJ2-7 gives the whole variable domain GAGVSQSPSNKVTEKGKDVELRCDPISGHTALYWYRQSLGQGLEFLIYFQGNSAPDKSGLPSDRFSAERTGGSVSTLTIQRTQQEDSAVYLCASSLNSGGAYEQYFGPGTRLTVT.

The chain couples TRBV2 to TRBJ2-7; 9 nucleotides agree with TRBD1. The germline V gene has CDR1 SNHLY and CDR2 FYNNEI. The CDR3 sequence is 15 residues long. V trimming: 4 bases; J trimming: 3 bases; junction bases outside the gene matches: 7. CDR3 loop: CASSAGTGLVYEQYF. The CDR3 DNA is TGTGCCAGCAGTGCGGGGACAGGGTTGGTCTACGAGCAGTACTTC.

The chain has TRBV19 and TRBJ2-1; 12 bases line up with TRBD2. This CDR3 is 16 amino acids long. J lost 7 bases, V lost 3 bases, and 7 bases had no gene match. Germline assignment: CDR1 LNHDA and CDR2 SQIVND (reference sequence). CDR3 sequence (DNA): TGTGCCAGTAGTATTCGACTAGCGGGAGTCGATAATGAGCAGTTCTTC. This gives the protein CASSIRLAGVDNEQFF.

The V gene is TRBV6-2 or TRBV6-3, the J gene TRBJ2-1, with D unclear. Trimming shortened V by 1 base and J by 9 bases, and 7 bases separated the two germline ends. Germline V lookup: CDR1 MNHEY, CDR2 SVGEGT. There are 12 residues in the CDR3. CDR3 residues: CASSYWGGEQFF. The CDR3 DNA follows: TGTGCCAGCAGTTACTGGGGTGGTGAGCAGTTCTTC.

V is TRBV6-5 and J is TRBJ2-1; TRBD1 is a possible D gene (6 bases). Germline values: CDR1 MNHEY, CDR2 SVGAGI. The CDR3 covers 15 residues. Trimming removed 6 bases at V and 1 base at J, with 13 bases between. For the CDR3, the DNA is TGTGCCAGCAGCTCACAGGGCCTTTCCTACAATGAGCAGTTCTTC. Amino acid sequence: CASSSQGLSYNEQFF.

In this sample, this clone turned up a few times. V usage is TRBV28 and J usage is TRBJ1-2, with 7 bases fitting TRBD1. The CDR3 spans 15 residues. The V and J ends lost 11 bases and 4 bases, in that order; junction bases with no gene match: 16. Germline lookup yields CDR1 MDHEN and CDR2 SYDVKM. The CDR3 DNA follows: TGTGCCGCCAGACAAAGGACGACAGGGTCCTATGGCTACACCTTC. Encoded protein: CAARQRTTGSYGYTF.

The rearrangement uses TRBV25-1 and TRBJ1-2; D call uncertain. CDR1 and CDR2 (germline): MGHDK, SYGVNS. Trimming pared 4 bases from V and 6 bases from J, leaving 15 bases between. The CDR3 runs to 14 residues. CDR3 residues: CASSAAWGRHGYTF. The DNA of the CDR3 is TGTGCCAGCAGTGCAGCATGGGGAAGACATGGCTACACCTTC.

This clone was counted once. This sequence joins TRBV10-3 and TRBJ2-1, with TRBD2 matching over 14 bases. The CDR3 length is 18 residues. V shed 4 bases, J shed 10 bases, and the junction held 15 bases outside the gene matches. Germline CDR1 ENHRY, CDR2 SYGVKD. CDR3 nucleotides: TGTGCCATCAGTGTGGGGGGCCCCGGGACTAGCGGGAGAGAAGAGCAGTTCTTC. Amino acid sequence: CAISVGGPGTSGREEQFF.

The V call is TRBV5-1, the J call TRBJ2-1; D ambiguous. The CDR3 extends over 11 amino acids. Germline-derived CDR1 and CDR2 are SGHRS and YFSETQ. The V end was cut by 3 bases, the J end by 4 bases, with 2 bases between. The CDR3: CASSSYNEQFF. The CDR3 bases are TGCGCCAGCAGCTCGTACAATGAGCAGTTCTTC.